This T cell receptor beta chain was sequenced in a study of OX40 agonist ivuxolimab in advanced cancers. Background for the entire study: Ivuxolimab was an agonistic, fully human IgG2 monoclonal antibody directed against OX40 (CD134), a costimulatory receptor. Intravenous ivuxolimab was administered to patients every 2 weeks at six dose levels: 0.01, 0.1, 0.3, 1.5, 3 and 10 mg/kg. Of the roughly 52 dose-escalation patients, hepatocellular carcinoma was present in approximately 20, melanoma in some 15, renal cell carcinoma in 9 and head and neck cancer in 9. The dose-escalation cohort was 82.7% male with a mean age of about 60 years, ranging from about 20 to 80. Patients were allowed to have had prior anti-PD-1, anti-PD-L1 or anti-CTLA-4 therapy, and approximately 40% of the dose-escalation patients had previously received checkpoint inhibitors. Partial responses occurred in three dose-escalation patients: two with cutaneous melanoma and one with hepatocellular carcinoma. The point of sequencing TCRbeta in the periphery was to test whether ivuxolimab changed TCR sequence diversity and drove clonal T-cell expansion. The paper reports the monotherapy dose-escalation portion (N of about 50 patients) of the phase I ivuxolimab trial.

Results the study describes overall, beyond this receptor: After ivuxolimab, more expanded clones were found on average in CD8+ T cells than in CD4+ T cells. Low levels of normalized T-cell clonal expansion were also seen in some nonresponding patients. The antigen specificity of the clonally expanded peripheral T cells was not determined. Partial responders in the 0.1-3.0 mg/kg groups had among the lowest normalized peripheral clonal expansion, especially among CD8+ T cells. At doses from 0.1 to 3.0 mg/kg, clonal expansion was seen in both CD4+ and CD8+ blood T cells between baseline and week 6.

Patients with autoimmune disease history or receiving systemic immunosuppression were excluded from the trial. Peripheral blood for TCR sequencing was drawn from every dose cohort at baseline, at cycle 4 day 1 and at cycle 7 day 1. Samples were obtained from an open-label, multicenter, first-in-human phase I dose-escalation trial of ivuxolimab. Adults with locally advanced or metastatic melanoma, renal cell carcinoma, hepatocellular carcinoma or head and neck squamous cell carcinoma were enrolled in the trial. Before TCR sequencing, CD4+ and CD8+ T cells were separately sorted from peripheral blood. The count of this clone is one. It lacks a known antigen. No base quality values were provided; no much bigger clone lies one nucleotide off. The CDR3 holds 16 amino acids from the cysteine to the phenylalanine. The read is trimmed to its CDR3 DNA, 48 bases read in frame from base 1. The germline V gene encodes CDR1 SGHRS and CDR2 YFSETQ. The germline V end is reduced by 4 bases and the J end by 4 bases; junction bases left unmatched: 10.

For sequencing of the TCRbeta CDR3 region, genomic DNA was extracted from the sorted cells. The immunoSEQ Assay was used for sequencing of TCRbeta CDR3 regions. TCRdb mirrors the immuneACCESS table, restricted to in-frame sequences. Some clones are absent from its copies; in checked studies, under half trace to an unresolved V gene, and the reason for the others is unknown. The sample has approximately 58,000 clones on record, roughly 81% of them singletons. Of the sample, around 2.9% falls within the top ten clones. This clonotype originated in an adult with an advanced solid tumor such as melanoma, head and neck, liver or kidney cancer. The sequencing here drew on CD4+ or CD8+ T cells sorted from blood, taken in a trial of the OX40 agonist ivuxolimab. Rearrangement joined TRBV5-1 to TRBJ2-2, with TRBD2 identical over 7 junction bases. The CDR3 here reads CASSQKPGLRTGELFF. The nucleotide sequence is TGCGCCAGCAGCCAAAAGCCGGGACTACGCACCGGGGAGCTGTTTTTT. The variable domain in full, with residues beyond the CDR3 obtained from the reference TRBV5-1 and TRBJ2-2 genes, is KAGVTQTPRYLIKTRGQQVTLSCSPISGHRSVSWYQQTPGQGLQFLFEYFSETQRNKGNFPGRFSGRQFSNSRSEMNVSTLELGDSALYLCASSQKPGLRTGELFFGEGSRLTVL.